These 16 T cell receptor beta chains share one sample of origin, sequenced in a study of blood T cell repertoires in COVID-19. TCRdb's table, derived via immunoSEQ multiplex PCR, lists solely in-frame clones and lacks some. In the table there are 40,000 or so clones, 86% of which are singletons. Sequencing was performed on peripheral blood. These receptors all come from a man in his sixties with active COVID-19.

The chain links TRBV18 to TRBJ2-2; tentative D call: TRBD1 (6 bases). Germline loops: CDR1 KGHSH, CDR2 LQKENI. This CDR3 region has 15 residues. With 5 bases removed from V and 4 bases from J, the gap between germline ends came to 14 bases. The CDR3 region has the DNA TGTGCCAGCTCATCAACCTTACAGGGCACCGGGGAGCTGTTTTTT. Its translation is CASSSTLQGTGELFF.

This chain joins TRBV3-1 (or the pseudogene TRBV3-2) and TRBJ2-7, with D possibly TRBD2 on 6 matching bases. This CDR3 comprises 15 residues. Trimming took 1 base from V and 2 from J, leaving 12 bases between them. Germline V gives CDR1 LGHDT, CDR2 YNNKEL (reference sequence). Here the CDR3 DNA reads TGTGCCAGCAGCCAAGGGGGGACTCTAGCCTACGAGCAGTACTTC. It specifies CASSQGGTLAYEQYF.

This chain connects TRBV6-5 to TRBJ2-1; 9 bases map to TRBD2. This CDR3 is 13 amino acids long. CDR1 and CDR2 from the germline V gene are MNHEY and SVGAGI. The V segment lost 5 bases and the J segment 4 bases; nucleotides outside the gene matches: 0. The CDR3 reads CASSTSGYNEQFF. CDR3 sequence (DNA): TGTGCCAGCAGTACTAGCGGGTACAATGAGCAGTTCTTC.

This rearrangement joins TRBV28 to TRBJ2-1; 9 positions match TRBD2. Germline CDR1 is MDHEN and CDR2 is SYDVKM. The CDR3 length is 17 residues. The ends lost 3 bases at V and 7 bases at J; junction bases unmatched: 13. The CDR3 is CASSLEGGGRGSNEQFF. The CDR3 region has the DNA TGTGCCAGCAGTTTGGAAGGAGGCGGGAGGGGGTCGAATGAGCAGTTCTTC. The entire variable domain, with the rest obtained from reference TRBV28 and TRBJ2-1, is as follows: DVKVTQSSRYLVKRTGEKVFLECVQDMDHENMFWYRQDPGLGLRLIYFSYDVKMKEKGDIPEGYSVSREKKERFSLILESASTNQTSMYLCASSLEGGGRGSNEQFFGPGTRLTVL.

This clone was found a few times. This chain uses TRBV6-4 with TRBJ1-5; perhaps TRBD1 as D (6 bases). The ends were cut back, 2 bases at V and 5 bases at J, with 19 bases in the middle. Germline lookup yields CDR1 MRHNA and CDR2 SNTAGT. The length of the CDR3 is 17 residues. The DNA for the CDR3 is TGTGCCAGCAGTGACGACTTAATTTTGGGGGCGTATCAGCCCCAGCATTTT. Its translation is CASSDDLILGAYQPQHF.

This rearrangement joins TRBV5-6 to TRBJ1-2; the match to TRBD1 covers 12 bases. The CDR3 runs to 15 residues. Germline V lookup: CDR1 SGHDT, CDR2 YYEEEE. Trimming took 0 bases from V and 6 from J; bases not matched to a gene: 3. The CDR3: CASSLAGTGGHGYTF. As DNA, the CDR3 is TGTGCCAGCAGCTTGGCAGGGACAGGGGGCCATGGCTACACCTTC. Based on the CDR3 plus reference TRBV5-6 and TRBJ1-2, the full variable domain is DAGVTQSPTHLIKTRGQQVTLRCSPKSGHDTVSWYQQALGQGPQFIFQYYEEEERQRGNFPDRFSGHQFPNYSSELNVNALLLGDSALYLCASSLAGTGGHGYTFGSGTRLTVV.

The CDR3 DNA is TGTGCCAGCATGTGGCGGAGACACAATGAGCAGTTCTTC. Its translation: CASMWRRHNEQFF. The chain uses TRBV28 and TRBJ2-1; D is undetermined. The CDR3 runs to 13 residues. Deletions cut 7 bases from V and 5 bases from J, with 12 bases between. Germline V gene sequence: CDR1 MDHEN, CDR2 SYDVKM.

The gene calls are TRBV18 and TRBJ1-1; TRBD1 matches at 8 bases. The CDR3 has 14 residues. The V gene end was trimmed by 5 bases and the J gene end by 1 base; junction bases not matched to a gene: 3. Germline values: CDR1 KGHSH, CDR2 LQKENI. The chain's CDR3 is CASSSGQENTEAFF. Written as DNA, the CDR3 is TGTGCCAGCTCATCGGGACAGGAGAACACTGAAGCTTTCTTT.

This clone was seen only once. J is TRBJ2-7 and V is TRBV10-3; 10 bases are shared with TRBD1. CDR1 and CDR2 from the germline V gene are ENHRY and SYGVKD. There are 17 residues in the CDR3. J gave up 6 bases and V 0 bases, and 11 bases lay outside the gene matches. Written as DNA, the CDR3 is TGTGCCATCAGTGAGTCAGGGGTCGGGACAGGGGTACGCGAGCAGTACTTC. Amino acid sequence: CAISESGVGTGVREQYF.

This sequence joins TRBV18 and TRBJ2-5, with D tentatively TRBD2 (6 bases). This CDR3 comprises 14 residues. The V end was cut by 6 bases, the J end by 4 bases, with 15 bases between. The germline CDR1 and CDR2 sequences are KGHSH and LQKENI. The CDR3 reads CASSPGTSSETQYF. Here the CDR3 DNA reads TGTGCCAGCTCCCCGGGCACTAGCTCAGAGACCCAGTACTTC.

This clone was counted once. The rearrangement uses TRBV12-5 and TRBJ2-2, with a tentative D call TRBD2 (5 bases). The CDR3 sequence is 12 residues long. In germline, CDR1 is LGHNT, CDR2 FRNRAP. The ends were cut back, 5 bases at V and 6 bases at J, with 7 bases in the middle. CDR3 residues: CASGRAAGELFF. The CDR3 DNA reads as TGTGCTAGTGGTAGAGCGGCCGGGGAGCTGTTTTTT.

The rearrangement links TRBV2 to TRBJ2-3; D gene unclear. This CDR3 contains 13 residues. Germline loops: CDR1 SNHLY, CDR2 FYNNEI. Trimming removed 7 bases at V and 3 bases at J, with 11 bases between. The CDR3 spells CASTGQRTDTQYF. The CDR3 DNA follows: TGTGCCAGCACCGGCCAGAGGACAGATACGCAGTATTTT. The full variable domain, its missing parts supplied by reference TRBV2 and TRBJ2-3, is EPEVTQTPSHQVTQMGQEVILRCVPISNHLYFYWYRQILGQKVEFLVSFYNNEISEKSEIFDDQFSVERPDGSNFTLKIRSTKLEDSAMYFCASTGQRTDTQYFGPGTRLTVL.

This clone was recorded only once. Written as DNA, the CDR3 is TGTGCCAGTAGTATGGGACTAGGCTACGAGCAGTACTTC. Translating it yields CASSMGLGYEQYF. The V call is TRBV19, the J call TRBJ2-7, with 8 bases aligning to TRBD2. CDR1 and CDR2 (germline): LNHDA, SQIVND (reference sequence). J was trimmed by 3 bases and V by 3 bases; bases with no gene match: 1. The CDR3 consists of 13 residues.

This clone was recorded only once. The gene calls are TRBV19 and TRBJ1-2, with 11 bases lining up with TRBD1. Germline CDR1 reads LNHDA; CDR2 reads SQIVND (reference sequence). V trimming: 4 bases; J trimming: 8 bases; junction bases outside the gene matches: 6. CDR3 length: 14 amino acids. The CDR3, as DNA: TGTGCCAGTAGTAGGACAGGGGGCTTCGAAGGCTACACCTTC. Its translation is CASSRTGGFEGYTF.

In this sample, this clone turned up once. The V gene is TRBV4-3, the J gene TRBJ1-3; no reliable D call. With 0 bases removed from V and 4 bases from J, the gap between germline ends came to 16 bases. The length of the CDR3 is 17 residues. Germline V gives CDR1 LGHNA, CDR2 YSLEER. As DNA, the CDR3 is TGCGCCAGCAGCCAAGATCCTTCGAGGGTATTCGGAAACACCATATATTTT. This translates into CASSQDPSRVFGNTIYF.

The chain carries TRBV18 and TRBJ1-1, with a possible D match to TRBD1 (5 bases). Per the germline V gene, CDR1 is KGHSH and CDR2 is LQKENI. The CDR3 totals 18 residues. V lost 4 bases to trimming and J lost 1 base, with 22 bases between them. CDR3 sequence reads: CASSHLPGVSPRNTEAFF. The CDR3 coding sequence is TGTGCCAGCTCACACCTCCCGGGGGTTTCCCCCCGGAACACTGAAGCTTTCTTT.